This section outlines one T cell receptor beta chain sequence together with its context. Its antigen is undetermined. This specimen comes from a study of CXCR3-negative and CXCR3-positive naive CD8 T cells. Findings of the study overall: CD5 surface expression was similar among naive subsets, and TCR strength was estimated by inference from TRB CDR3 properties.

This CDR3 comprises 17 residues. Germline V gene lookup returns CDR1 MGHDK and CDR2 SYGVNS. Carrying UMI labels, the TRB cDNA libraries were prepared through 5' RACE. TCRdb re-called the 5' RACE reads and catalogs CDR3 proteins one per entry, DNA excluded. The sample data list 70,000 to 95,000 distinct CDR3 sequences. The V gene is TRBV25-1, the J gene TRBJ2-1; TCRdb reports TRBD2, a call that lacks DNA to check it against. This clonotype was sampled from a human donor in good health. Some clones in this sample may be carry-over from other donors' samples. Sequenced material: naive CXCR3- CD8+ T cells from blood. Subset of the sample: CD45RO-CCR7+CD27+CD95- naive CD8+ T cells lacking CXCR3 (TNR3-). CDR3 sequence: CASSATIPGLAGDKQFF.